Each of the 19 T cell receptor beta chains below was sequenced from the same sample in a study of blood T cell repertoires in COVID-19. Clones were sequenced by immunoSEQ multiplex PCR, and TCRdb holds only the in-frame ones, with some missing. The data hold around 66,000 clones, with around 87% observed a single time. Sequencing was done on a sample of peripheral blood. The receptors derive from a man in his fifties or sixties with acute or convalescent COVID-19.

The chain recombines TRBV5-1 with TRBJ2-1, with D hard to call. From germline, CDR1 is SGHRS and CDR2 YFSETQ. V lost 5 bases and J lost 0, with 6 bases in between. The CDR3 length is 13 residues. The CDR3 loop reads CASRPVSYNEQFF. DNA of the CDR3: TGCGCCAGCAGGCCGGTCTCCTACAATGAGCAGTTCTTC.

The chain has TRBV11-2 and TRBJ2-7; D possibly corresponds to TRBD1 (6 bases). The CDR3 has 12 residues. V lost 4 bases to trimming and J lost 3 bases, with 7 bases between them. CDR1 is SGHAT and CDR2 is FQNNGV in the germline V gene. The CDR3 protein is CASSSQGYEQYF. CDR3 DNA: TGTGCCAGCAGCTCACAGGGCTACGAGCAGTACTTC.

The chain carries TRBV19 and TRBJ2-2; no clear D. V lost 9 bases and J lost 6, with 14 bases in between. This CDR3 is 13 amino acids long. Per the germline V gene, CDR1 is LNHDA and CDR2 is SQIVND (reference sequence). The CDR3 DNA sequence: TGTGCCAGCGGTCCTCAGGCGTCCGGGGAGCTGTTTTTT. Amino acids: CASGPQASGELFF.

The genes are TRBV6-5 and TRBJ1-1; D perhaps matches TRBD1 (6 bases). V lost 0 bases and J 1 base, leaving 9 bases between the germline ends. Germline assignment: CDR1 MNHEY and CDR2 SVGAGI. The CDR3 has 15 residues. In DNA form, the CDR3 reads TGTGCCAGCAGTTACTCCGCCAGGGGGAACACTGAAGCTTTCTTT. This encodes CASSYSARGNTEAFF.

The rearrangement links TRBV9 to TRBJ1-2, with TRBD1 as a possible D gene (5 bases). The CDR3 loop spans 15 amino acids. From germline, CDR1 is SGDLS and CDR2 YYNGEE. Trimming took off 4 bases at V and 4 bases at J, with 17 bases between the two ends. CDR3 coding DNA: TGTGCCAGCAGCCCCGAATCCGGGGGTATCTATGGCTACACCTTC. Protein sequence: CASSPESGGIYGYTF.

This rearrangement joins TRBV20-1 to TRBJ1-4, with D unresolved. V was shortened by 6 bases and J by 8 bases, with 10 bases between the two germline ends. The CDR3 is 11 amino acids. Per the germline V gene, CDR1 is DFQATT and CDR2 is SNEGSKA (reference sequence). This CDR3 reads CSAVPGEKLFF. CDR3 sequence (DNA): TGCAGTGCCGTCCCCGGGGAAAAACTGTTTTTT.

This chain connects TRBV30 to TRBJ1-2; 8 bases align to TRBD1. Trimming removed 1 base from V and 4 bases from J; junction bases left unmatched: 5. Germline values: CDR1 GTSNPN, CDR2 SVGIG (reference sequence). The CDR3 extends over 14 amino acids. CDR3 protein: CAWSEGQEGYGYTF. CDR3 nucleotides: TGTGCCTGGAGTGAGGGACAGGAGGGCTATGGCTACACCTTC.

This clone was counted a few times. The chain has TRBV7-2 and TRBJ1-2; possibly TRBD1 for D (6 bases). From germline, CDR1 is SGHTA and CDR2 FQGNSA. The germline V and J ends were trimmed by 5 bases and 7 bases, with 14 bases remaining between them. The CDR3 contains 13 residues. For the CDR3, the DNA is TGTGCCAGCAGCGTTACAGGGCCTGGTGGCTACACCTTC. It specifies CASSVTGPGGYTF.

The rearrangement uses TRBV6-2 or TRBV6-3 and TRBJ1-5; D might be TRBD1 (5 bases). The germline V and J ends were trimmed by 4 bases and 6 bases, with 16 bases remaining between them. Germline V gene lookup returns CDR1 MNHEY and CDR2 SVGEGT. The CDR3 is made up of 15 amino acids. The DNA of the CDR3 is TGTGCCAGCAGTTCCCCCCGGGGGGGTTTTCAGCCCCAGCATTTT. Encoded protein: CASSSPRGGFQPQHF.

In this sample, this clone turned up a few times. The rearrangement links TRBV24-1 to TRBJ1-2, with 7 nucleotides matching TRBD1. V shed 7 bases, J shed 4 bases, and the junction held 5 bases outside the gene matches. The CDR3 extends over 13 amino acids. CDR1 is KGHDR, CDR2 SFDVKD, per germline. In DNA, the CDR3 is TGTGCCACCAGCGGGACAGATAGCTATGGCTACACCTTC. It translates to CATSGTDSYGYTF.

The chain carries TRBV18 and TRBJ2-7; D gene ambiguous. This CDR3 has 14 amino acids. Germline loops: CDR1 KGHSH, CDR2 LQKENI. Trimming took 2 bases from V and 3 from J, leaving 11 bases between them. In DNA form, the CDR3 reads TGTGCCAGCTCACCATCCTCGGGTAACTACGAGCAGTACTTC. Its protein product is CASSPSSGNYEQYF.

The chain employs TRBV3-1 (or the pseudogene TRBV3-2) and TRBJ1-5; 7 bases line up with TRBD1. Germline V gives CDR1 LGHDT, CDR2 YNNKEL (reference sequence). V dropped 4 bases and J dropped 4; count of bases not matched to a gene: 1. CDR3 length: 13 amino acids. The CDR3 DNA is TGTGCCAGCAGCCTACAGGGGAATCAGCCCCAGCATTTT. The encoded protein is CASSLQGNQPQHF.

The chain employs TRBV4-1 and TRBJ1-4; the match to TRBD1 covers 8 bases. CDR3 length: 17 residues. Germline assignment: CDR1 MGHRA and CDR2 YSYEKL. With V trimmed by 0 bases and J by 0 bases, 3 bases remained unmatched. Here the CDR3 reads CASSQEEQGATNEKLFF. As DNA, the CDR3 is TGCGCCAGCAGCCAAGAAGAACAGGGGGCAACTAATGAAAAACTGTTTTTT.

The CDR3 DNA is TGCGCCAGCAGCCAAGGTCTTAATGGCTACACCTTC. Translating it yields CASSQGLNGYTF. The chain links TRBV4-1 to TRBJ1-2; D remains unclear. The CDR3 runs to 12 residues. The germline gives CDR1 MGHRA, CDR2 YSYEKL. The V end lost 1 base, the J end lost 6 bases, and 6 bases lay between the germline ends.

The chain couples TRBV5-1 to TRBJ1-2, with a possible D match to TRBD1 (6 bases). Germline V CDR1 and CDR2: SGHRS, YFSETQ. The CDR3 is 14 amino acids. Trimming stripped 4 bases from V and 6 bases from J, with 16 bases between. The CDR3 coding sequence is TGCGCCAGCAGCGGGGGCGGATATTGGGATGGCTACACCTTC. It codes for CASSGGGYWDGYTF.

The chain employs TRBV5-4 and TRBJ1-4, with unresolved D. V was pared by 6 bases and J by 8 bases, with 23 bases between. Germline assignment: CDR1 SGHNT and CDR2 YYREEE (reference sequence). The CDR3 length is 16 residues. The CDR3 bases are TGTGCCAGCACCCCGGGTCGCGGCGGGAACGACGAAAAACTGTTTTTT. Translated: CASTPGRGGNDEKLFF.

The chain is built from TRBV10-3 and TRBJ1-3; tentative D call: TRBD1 (5 bases). Germline CDR1 reads ENHRY; CDR2 reads SYGVKD. This CDR3 has 17 residues. V shed 0 bases and J shed 0 bases, with 12 bases lying between them. In DNA, the CDR3 is TGTGCCATCAGTGAGTCTTTAGGACAAAGCTCTGGAAACACCATATATTTT. Translation: CAISESLGQSSGNTIYF.

This sequence joins TRBV7-2 and TRBJ1-2, with 9 bases aligning to TRBD1. The CDR3 runs to 18 residues. Germline-derived CDR1 and CDR2 are SGHTA and FQGNSA. V lost 1 base, J lost 4 bases, and 13 bases stayed unmatched. CDR3 sequence reads: CASSLEGRTTGGAYGYTF. The CDR3 DNA is TGTGCCAGCAGCTTAGAGGGACGAACAACAGGGGGCGCCTATGGCTACACCTTC.

The rearrangement links TRBV12-5 to TRBJ1-1, with D uncertain. V lost 1 base and J lost 1, with 4 bases in between. The CDR3 spans 13 residues. Germline V gene sequence: CDR1 LGHNT, CDR2 FRNRAP. The CDR3 region is CASGLEQNTEAFF. CDR3 nucleotide sequence: TGTGCTAGTGGTTTGGAACAGAACACTGAAGCTTTCTTT.